This T cell receptor beta chain was identified in a study of blood T cell repertoires in COVID-19. Using immunoSEQ multiplex PCR, the repertoire was profiled, and TCRdb retains in-frame clones only, with some absent. The sample lists approximately 140,000 clones, about nine tenths seen once, with about 4.2% in the top ten. The V end was cut by 1 base, the J end by 4 bases, with 7 bases between. The CDR3 consists of 13 residues. CDR1 and CDR2 (germline): LGHDT, YNNKEL (reference sequence). This clone was seen more than once but under ten times. The TCR originated in a woman aged 60-75 years with active or convalescent COVID-19. The chain combines TRBV3-1 (or the pseudogene TRBV3-2) with TRBJ1-1; D is unclear. What was sequenced was peripheral blood. For the CDR3, the DNA is TGTGCCAGCAGCCAAGTACGGAGCACTGAAGCTTTCTTT. Its translation is CASSQVRSTEAFF.